The 15 T cell receptor beta chains in this list originate from one sample, sequenced in a study of T cell repertoires in cytomegalovirus infection. MiXCR was run by TCRdb on the reads, yielding one entry per CDR3 protein. Counted here are around 800,000 distinct CDR3 sequences, over 25% occurring once; the ten biggest clones make up 9.5% to 15%. For these receptors, no antigen is known. This specimen consisted of cultured CD8+ T cells from PBMCs, obtained from culture after CMV antigen stimulation. Receptors were obtained from a human donor in good health (CMV status not recorded). Some clones in this sample may be carry-over from other donors' samples.

The V gene is TRBV10-3, the J gene TRBJ2-3; 9 bases match TRBD1. The germline V gene has CDR1 ENHRY and CDR2 SYGVKD. J was trimmed by 0 bases and V by 6 bases; bases with no gene match: 19. CDR3 size: 20 residues. The CDR3 sequence: CAIRILNRDRASPSTDTQYF. The CDR3 nucleotides read TGTGCCATCAGGATACTTAACCGGGACAGGGCTTCTCCAAGCACAGATACGCAGTATTTT.

This clonotype was seen more than once but under ten times. This chain connects TRBV27 to TRBJ1-2, with a weak D call TRBD1 (6 bases). The CDR3 sequence is 13 residues long. Germline lookup yields CDR1 MNHEY and CDR2 SMNVEV (reference sequence). V lost 8 bases and J lost 8, with 18 bases in between. The CDR3 DNA is TGTGCCAGCGGGTACCTACAGGGTAGAGGCTACACCTTC. Amino acids: CASGYLQGRGYTF.

This clonotype was counted at least ten times. The chain couples TRBV6-5 to TRBJ1-2; D remains unclear. Germline CDR1 reads MNHEY; CDR2 reads SVGAGI. The CDR3 contains 13 residues. Trimming took off 6 bases at V and 2 bases at J, with 10 bases between the two ends. CDR3 sequence (DNA): TGTGCCAGCAGCCCAGGCGTAAACTATGGCTACACCTTC. Encoded protein: CASSPGVNYGYTF.

V is TRBV4-3 and J is TRBJ2-2, with D perhaps matching TRBD1 (5 bases). V was trimmed by 4 bases and J by 4 bases, leaving 16 bases between them. Germline CDR1 LGHNA, CDR2 YSLEER. The CDR3 totals 16 residues. CDR3 nucleotides: TGCGCCAGCAGCCCCTGGCAGGGTAGGGGCACCGGGGAGCTGTTTTTT. It encodes CASSPWQGRGTGELFF.

This chain uses TRBV6-1 with TRBJ2-2; TRBD1 matches 7 bases. The CDR3 spans 17 residues. Trimming removed 5 bases from V and 1 base from J; junction bases left unmatched: 10. The germline CDR1 and CDR2 sequences are MNHNS and SASEGT. CDR3 bases: TGTGCCAGCAGTCGGCGGACCAGGACAGGGAACACCGGGGAGCTGTTTTTT. Translating it yields CASSRRTRTGNTGELFF.

The table lists this clonotype with a count of one. The chain uses TRBV29-1 and TRBJ1-2; the match to TRBD1 covers 9 bases. The V and J ends lost 6 bases and 2 bases, in that order; junction bases with no gene match: 10. The germline gives CDR1 SQVTM, CDR2 ANQGSEA. This CDR3 has 15 amino acids. CDR3 in amino acids: CSVRDREPRNYGYTF. The DNA for the CDR3 is TGCAGCGTCCGGGACAGGGAACCTAGAAACTATGGCTACACCTTC.

This clonotype showed up just once. V usage is TRBV2 and J usage is TRBJ2-3; unclear D gene. CDR3 length: 16 residues. Germline lookup yields CDR1 SNHLY and CDR2 FYNNEI. Trimming took 4 bases from V and 0 from J, leaving 14 bases between them. CDR3 loop: CASSVVGRRSTDTQYF. CDR3 bases: TGTGCCAGCAGTGTAGTCGGCAGGAGAAGCACAGATACGCAGTATTTT. Combining the CDR3 with reference TRBV2 and TRBJ2-3 gives the whole variable domain EPEVTQTPSHQVTQMGQEVILRCVPISNHLYFYWYRQILGQKVEFLVSFYNNEISEKSEIFDDQFSVERPDGSNFTLKIRSTKLEDSAMYFCASSVVGRRSTDTQYFGPGTRLTVL.

The chain joins TRBV7-6 to TRBJ1-6; 9 bases align to TRBD1. In germline, CDR1 is SGHVS, CDR2 FNYEAQ. The CDR3 has 16 amino acids. V lost 6 bases, J lost 13 bases, and 16 bases stayed unmatched. The CDR3 bases are TGTGCCAGCAGTATTGCCTCCGGGACAGGGCCTTTGCCCCTCCACTTT. It is translated as CASSIASGTGPLPLHF. Using reference TRBV7-6 and TRBJ1-6 for the parts outside the CDR3, the full variable domain is GAGVSQSPRYKVTKRGQDVALRCDPISGHVSLYWYRQALGQGPEFLTYFNYEAQQDKSGLPNDRFSAERPEGSISTLTIQRTEQRDSAMYRCASSIASGTGPLPLHFGNGTRLTVT.

This clonotype has more than one count but fewer than ten. The chain combines TRBV6-2 or TRBV6-3 with TRBJ2-1; maybe TRBD2 (7 bases). The CDR3 consists of 14 residues. Trimming cost V 9 bases and J 2 bases, with 14 bases left between them. Germline-derived CDR1 and CDR2 are MNHEY and SVGEGT. The CDR3 is CASGNGGPYNEQFF. The CDR3 DNA follows: TGTGCCAGTGGGAACGGGGGGCCCTACAATGAGCAGTTCTTC.

This chain connects TRBV19 to TRBJ1-4, with a possible D match to TRBD1 (5 bases). The ends were cut back, 6 bases at V and 4 bases at J, with 15 bases in the middle. Germline CDR1 reads LNHDA; CDR2 reads SQIVND (reference sequence). This CDR3 has 15 amino acids. The CDR3, as DNA: TGTGCCAGTAGAGTTACGGGACGGCATAATGAAAAACTGTTTTTT. Protein sequence: CASRVTGRHNEKLFF.

The chain carries TRBV12-3 or TRBV12-4 and TRBJ1-5, with D uncertain. The CDR3 spans 15 residues. Trimming took off 5 bases at V and 3 bases at J, with 14 bases between the two ends. The DNA of the CDR3 is TGTGCCAGCAGTCCTTCCGCTGGCTACAATCAGCCCCAGCATTTT. The encoded protein is CASSPSAGYNQPQHF.

Only a few counts were recorded for this clonotype. The chain employs TRBV6-6 and TRBJ2-3; 10 nucleotides align to TRBD1. Germline V CDR1 and CDR2: MNHNY, SVGAGI (reference sequence). This CDR3 contains 13 residues. Germline trimming cut 0 bases from V and 12 bases from J; bases unmatched to any gene: 3. CDR3 loop: CASSYSRDRGQYF. CDR3 sequence (DNA): TGTGCCAGCAGTTACTCCCGGGACAGGGGTCAGTATTTT.

V usage is TRBV7-9 and J usage is TRBJ1-2, with D possibly matching TRBD1 (6 bases). Looked up from germline, CDR1 is SEHNR and CDR2 is FQNEAQ (reference sequence). The CDR3 covers 15 residues. V was pared by 2 bases and J by 4 bases, with 14 bases between. The CDR3: CASSLSGVKGYGYTF. In nucleotides, the CDR3 is TGTGCCAGCAGCTTATCAGGGGTCAAGGGCTATGGCTACACCTTC. Variable domain in full (rest from reference TRBV7-9 and TRBJ1-2): DTGVSQNPRHKITKRGQNVTFRCDPISEHNRLYWYRQTLGQGPEFLTYFQNEAQLEKSRLLSDRFSAERPKGSFSTLEIQRTEQGDSAMYLCASSLSGVKGYGYTFGSGTRLTVV.

The chain combines TRBV6-1 with TRBJ1-3; 8 bases line up with TRBD1. CDR3 length: 17 residues. J lost 0 bases, V lost 3 bases, and 7 bases had no gene match. The germline gives CDR1 MNHNS, CDR2 SASEGT. The CDR3 coding sequence is TGTGCCAGCAGTGATTGGACAGGGAGGTTCTCTGGAAACACCATATATTTT. Translation: CASSDWTGRFSGNTIYF.

This chain joins TRBV6-5 and TRBJ1-4, with 7 nucleotides matching TRBD1. In germline, CDR1 is MNHEY, CDR2 SVGAGI. J was trimmed by 4 bases and V by 6 bases; bases with no gene match: 8. This CDR3 is built from 15 residues. This CDR3 reads CASSTGTAINEKLFF. As DNA, the CDR3 is TGTGCCAGCAGCACCGGGACAGCGATTAATGAAAAACTGTTTTTT.